This T cell receptor (beta chain) is drawn from a study of T cell responses to AZD1222 COVID-19 vaccine. As for the study in general: Pooling was applied to second doses at about 4 or about 12 weeks. Study-wide results and limits: After two AZD1222 doses, spike-specific TCR breadth and depth rose versus day 0. CD4 TCRs covered the whole spike, strongest at regions 160-218 and 743-854. Females outnumbered males among donors, who were mostly white British; clonal diversity was possibly underestimated.

CDR1 is SNHLY and CDR2 is FYNNEI in the germline V gene. The CDR3 contains 17 residues. J was trimmed by 4 bases and V by 2 bases; bases with no gene match: 11. This table comes from immunoSEQ multiplex PCR, and its TCRdb copy is limited to in-frame clones, with some not included. The table has some 170,000 clones, over 85% seen once; the top ten hold less than 3%. On this clone itself: Its antigen is not known.

The starting material was peripheral blood, obtained on day 0 of AZD1222 vaccination. This TCR came from an adult in good health. The chain joins TRBV2 to TRBJ2-4; 7 positions agree with TRBD1. The CDR3 nucleotides are TGTGCCAGCAGTGAATCAAGGATCGACAGGGAAAAAAACATTCAGTACTTC. As protein: CASSESRIDREKNIQYF.